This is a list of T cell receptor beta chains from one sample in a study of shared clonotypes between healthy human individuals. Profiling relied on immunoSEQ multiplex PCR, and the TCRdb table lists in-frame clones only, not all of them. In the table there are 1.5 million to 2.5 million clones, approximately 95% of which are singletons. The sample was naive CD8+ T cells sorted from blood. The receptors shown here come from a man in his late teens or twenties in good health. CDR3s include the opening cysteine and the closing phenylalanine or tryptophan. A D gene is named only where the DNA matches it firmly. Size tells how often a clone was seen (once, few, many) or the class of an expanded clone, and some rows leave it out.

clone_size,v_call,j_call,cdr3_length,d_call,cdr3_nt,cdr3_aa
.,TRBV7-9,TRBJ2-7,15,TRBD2,TGTGCCAGCAGCTTGGTGACTAGCGGGAGCGACGAGCAGTACTTC,CASSLVTSGSDEQYF
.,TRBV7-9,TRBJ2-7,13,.,TGTGCCAGCAGCCACATAACAGGGTACGAGCAGTACTTC,CASSHITGYEQYF
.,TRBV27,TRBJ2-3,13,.,TGTGCCAGCAGTTTATCAATCCCCGATACGCAGTATTTT,CASSLSIPDTQYF
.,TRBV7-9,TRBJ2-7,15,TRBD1,TGTGCCAGCAGCTCAGCAGGGACAGGGGGCGAAGAGCAGTACTTC,CASSSAGTGGEEQYF
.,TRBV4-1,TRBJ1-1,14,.,TGCGCCAGCAGCCAGTTACAGGGAAACACTGAAGCTTTCTTT,CASSQLQGNTEAFF
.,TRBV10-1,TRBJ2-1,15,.,TGCGCCAGCAGTGACGAGCCCAGCTCCTACAATGAGCAGTTCTTC,CASSDEPSSYNEQFF
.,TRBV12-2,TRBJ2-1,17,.,TGTGCAAGTCGCTGCCCGACTAGCGAATCAAAATACAATGAGCAGTTCTTC,CASRCPTSESKYNEQFF
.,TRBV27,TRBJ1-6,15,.,TGTGCCAGCAGTTTATTTTCGGGTCTCGATTCACCCCTCCACTTT,CASSLFSGLDSPLHF
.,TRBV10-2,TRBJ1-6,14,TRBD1,TGCGCCACCGAACAGGGGGCTAGTAATTCACCCCTCCACTTT,CATEQGASNSPLHF
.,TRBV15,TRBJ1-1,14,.,TGTGCCACCAGCGGGGACGGGACGAACACTGAAGCTTTCTTT,CATSGDGTNTEAFF
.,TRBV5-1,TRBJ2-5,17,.,TGCGCCAGCAGCTTGGAGAGAGGTGGTAGCTTTCAAGAGACCCAGTACTTC,CASSLERGGSFQETQYF
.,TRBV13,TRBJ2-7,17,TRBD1,TGTGCCAGCAGCTTAGGCAGGGTTGGACAGGGCTCCTACGAGCAGTACTTC,CASSLGRVGQGSYEQYF
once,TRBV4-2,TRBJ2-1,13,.,TGTGCCAGCAGCCAAGAACCCAGCAATGAGCAGTTCTTC,CASSQEPSNEQFF
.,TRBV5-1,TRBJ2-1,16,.,TGCGCCAGCAGCTCTATCCGGGACACTTCCTACAATGAGCAGTTCTTC,CASSSIRDTSYNEQFF
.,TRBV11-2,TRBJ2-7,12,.,TGTGCCAGCAGCTTAGAGAGGGATGAGCAGTACTTC,CASSLERDEQYF
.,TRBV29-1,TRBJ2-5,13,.,TGCAGCGTTGAGGTCGGGAGAGGAGAGACCCAGTACTTC,CSVEVGRGETQYF
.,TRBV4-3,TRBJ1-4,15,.,TGCGCCAGCAGCCAAGATTGGACGGACAATGAAAAACTGTTTTTT,CASSQDWTDNEKLFF
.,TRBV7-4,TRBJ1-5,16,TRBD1,TGTGCCAGCAGCTTAAGCGTGACAGGGGCGACTCAGCCCCAGCATTTT,CASSLSVTGATQPQHF
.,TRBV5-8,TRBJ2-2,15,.,TGTGCCAGCAGCCCGGGAACAGTCAACACCGGGGAGCTGTTTTTT,CASSPGTVNTGELFF
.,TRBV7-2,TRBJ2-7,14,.,TGTGCCAGCGGACCAGCGGGTCATGCCTACGAGCAGTACTTC,CASGPAGHAYEQYF
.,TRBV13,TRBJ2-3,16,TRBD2,TGTGCCAGCAGCTCCGGACTAGCGGGGCCCACAGATACGCAGTATTTT,CASSSGLAGPTDTQYF
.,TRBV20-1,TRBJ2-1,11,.,TGCAGTGCTCCGACTAAAAATGAGCAGTTCTTC,CSAPTKNEQFF
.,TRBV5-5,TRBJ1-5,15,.,TGTGCCAGCAGCCCCACAGGTAATAGCAATCAGCCCCAGCATTTT,CASSPTGNSNQPQHF
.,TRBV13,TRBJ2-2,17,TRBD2,TGTGCCAGCAGCTGGCCGGTCCTAGCGGGAGGCACCGGGGAGCTGTTTTTT,CASSWPVLAGGTGELFF
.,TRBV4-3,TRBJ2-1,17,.,TGCGCCAGCAGCCAGGATGGGACGATAACTATCTACAATGAGCAGTTCTTC,CASSQDGTITIYNEQFF
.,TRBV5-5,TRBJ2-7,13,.,TGTGCCAGCAGCTTGATCGACAGCTACGAGCAGTACTTC,CASSLIDSYEQYF
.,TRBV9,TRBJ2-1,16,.,TGTGCCAGCAGCGTAGGAATCCAGGGAACCTACAATGAGCAGTTCTTC,CASSVGIQGTYNEQFF
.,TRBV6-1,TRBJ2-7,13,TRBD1,TGTGCCGTTTCCGGGACAGGGAGCTACGAGCAGTACTTC,CAVSGTGSYEQYF
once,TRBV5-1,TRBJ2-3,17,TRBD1,TGCGCCAGCAGCTCTCATTTCGGACAGGGGGCTACAGATACGCAGTATTTT,CASSSHFGQGATDTQYF
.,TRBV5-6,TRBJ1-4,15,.,TGTGCCAGCAGCTATCAGAGTGCAACTAATGAAAAACTGTTTTTT,CASSYQSATNEKLFF
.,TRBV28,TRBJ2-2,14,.,TGTGCCAGCAGTTCCTACGACAACACCGGGGAGCTGTTTTTT,CASSSYDNTGELFF
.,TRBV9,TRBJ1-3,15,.,TGTGCCAGCAGCGTAGGTTCGGGGACTGGAAACACCATATATTTT,CASSVGSGTGNTIYF
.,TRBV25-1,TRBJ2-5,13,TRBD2,TGTGCCAGCAGTGAATCCGGGAGGGAGACCCAGTACTTC,CASSESGRETQYF
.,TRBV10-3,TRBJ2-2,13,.,TGTGCCATCAGTGACACGGGCACCGGGGAGCTGTTTTTT,CAISDTGTGELFF
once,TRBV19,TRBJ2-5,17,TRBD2,TGTGCCAGTAGTATAGATCTTGGCGGGGGATACCAAGAGACCCAGTACTTC,CASSIDLGGGYQETQYF
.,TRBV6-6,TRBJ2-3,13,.,TGTGCCAGCAGTTACTCGTTTACAGATACGCAGTATTTT,CASSYSFTDTQYF
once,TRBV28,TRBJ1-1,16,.,TGTGCCAGCAGTACCGCGACAGAGGCTACGAACACTGAAGCTTTCTTT,CASSTATEATNTEAFF
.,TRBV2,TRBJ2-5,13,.,TGTGCCAGCAGCGGAGCAGGTCAAGAGACCCAGTACTTC,CASSGAGQETQYF
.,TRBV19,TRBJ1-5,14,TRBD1,TGTGCCAGTAGTATCCGGGACAGTGGGCAGCCCCAGCATTTT,CASSIRDSGQPQHF
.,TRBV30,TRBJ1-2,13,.,TGTGCCTGGAGCTCCGGACCGCTGGGGGGCTACACCTTC,CAWSSGPLGGYTF
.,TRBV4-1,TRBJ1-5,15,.,TGCGCCAGCAGCCAAGATAGGACGGGCAATCAGCCCCAGCATTTT,CASSQDRTGNQPQHF
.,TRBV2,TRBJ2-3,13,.,TGTGCCAGTGACCGGGACAGCACAGATACGCAGTATTTT,CASDRDSTDTQYF
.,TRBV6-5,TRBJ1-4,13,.,TGTGCCTCGGAGGACAGTGGGGGTGAAAAACTGTTTTTT,CASEDSGGEKLFF
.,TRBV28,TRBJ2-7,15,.,TGTGCCAGCAGTATCCAGGGAAGCCCCAACTACGAGCAGTACTTC,CASSIQGSPNYEQYF
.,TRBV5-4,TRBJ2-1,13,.,TGTGCCAGCAGCTTCGGGGGTGGCACTGAGCAGTTCTTC,CASSFGGGTEQFF
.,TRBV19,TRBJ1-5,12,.,TGTGCCAGTCGGGGGGGGTACCAGCCCCAGCATTTT,CASRGGYQPQHF
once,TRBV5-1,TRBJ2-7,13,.,TGCGCCAGCAGCTACTCAACAGGGTTCGAGCAGTACTTC,CASSYSTGFEQYF
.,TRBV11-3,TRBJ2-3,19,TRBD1,TGTGCCAGCAGCTTAGATGGGATACAGGGGACCGGTGGCACAGATACGCAGTATTTT,CASSLDGIQGTGGTDTQYF
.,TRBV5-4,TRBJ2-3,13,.,TGTGCCAGCAAGTGGCGAGGAGGAGATACGCAGTATTTT,CASKWRGGDTQYF